This T cell receptor (beta chain) was recorded in a study of T cell responses to AZD1222 COVID-19 vaccine. General observations from the study: Among vaccine-associated CD4 TCRs, coverage spanned spike, with dominance at 160-218 and 743-854.

Analyses pooled second doses at about 4 or about 12 weeks. Profiling relied on immunoSEQ multiplex PCR, and the TCRdb table lists in-frame clones only, not all of them. The sample shows under 150,000 clones, approximately 90% of them seen only once. V lost 8 bases, J lost 0 bases, and 6 bases lay in between. The CDR3 is 12 amino acids. From germline, CDR1 is MNHEY and CDR2 SVGAGI. To note about this clone: Its antigen is undetermined.

J is TRBJ2-3 and V is TRBV6-5; no clear D. This clonotype was obtained from an adult who received the AZD1222 COVID-19 vaccine. The sequences come from peripheral blood, collected 28 days after the second AZD1222 dose. The CDR3 sequence: CASEQSTDTQYF. Here the CDR3 DNA reads TGTGCCAGCGAACAGAGCACAGATACGCAGTATTTT.